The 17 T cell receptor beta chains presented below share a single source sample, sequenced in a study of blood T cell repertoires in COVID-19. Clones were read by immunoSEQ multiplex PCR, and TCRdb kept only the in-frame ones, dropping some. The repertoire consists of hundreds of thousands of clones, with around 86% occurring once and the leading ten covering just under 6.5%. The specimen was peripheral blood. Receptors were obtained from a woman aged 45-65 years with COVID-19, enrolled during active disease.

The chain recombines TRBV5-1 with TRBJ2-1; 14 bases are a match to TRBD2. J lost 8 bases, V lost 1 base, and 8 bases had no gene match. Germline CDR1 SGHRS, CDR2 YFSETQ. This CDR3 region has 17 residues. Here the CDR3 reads CASSLMTSGRAEHEQFF. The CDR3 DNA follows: TGCGCCAGCAGCTTGATGACTAGCGGGAGGGCCGAGCATGAGCAGTTCTTC.

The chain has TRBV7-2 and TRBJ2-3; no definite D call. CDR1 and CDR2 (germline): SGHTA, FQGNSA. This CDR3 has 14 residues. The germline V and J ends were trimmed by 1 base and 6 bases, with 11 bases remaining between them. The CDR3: CASSLVITQDTQYF. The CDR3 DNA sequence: TGTGCCAGCAGCTTAGTGATTACGCAGGATACGCAGTATTTT.

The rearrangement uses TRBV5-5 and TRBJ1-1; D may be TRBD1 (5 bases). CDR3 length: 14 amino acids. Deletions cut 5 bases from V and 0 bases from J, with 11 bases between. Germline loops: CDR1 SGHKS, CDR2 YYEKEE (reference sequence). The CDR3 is CASSPRAMNTEAFF. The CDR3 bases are TGTGCCAGCAGTCCCAGGGCGATGAACACTGAAGCTTTCTTT.

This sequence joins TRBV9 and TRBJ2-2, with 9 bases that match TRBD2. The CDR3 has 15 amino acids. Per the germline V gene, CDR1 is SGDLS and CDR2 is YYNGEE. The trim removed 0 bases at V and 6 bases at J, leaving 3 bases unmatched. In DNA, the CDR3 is TGTGCCAGCAGCGTAGCGGGCGGGAGGGCCGGGGAGCTGTTTTTT. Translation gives CASSVAGGRAGELFF. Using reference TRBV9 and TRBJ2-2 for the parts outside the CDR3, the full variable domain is DSGVTQTPKHLITATGQRVTLRCSPRSGDLSVYWYQQSLDQGLQFLIQYYNGEERAKGNILERFSAQQFPDLHSELNLSSLELGDSALYFCASSVAGGRAGELFFGEGSRLTVL.

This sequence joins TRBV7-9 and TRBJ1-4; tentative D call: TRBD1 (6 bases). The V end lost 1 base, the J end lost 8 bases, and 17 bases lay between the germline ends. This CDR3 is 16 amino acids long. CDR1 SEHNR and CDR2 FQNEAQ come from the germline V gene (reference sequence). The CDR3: CASSLDWGQGREKLFF. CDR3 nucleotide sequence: TGTGCCAGCAGCTTAGATTGGGGCCAGGGGCGGGAAAAACTGTTTTTT.

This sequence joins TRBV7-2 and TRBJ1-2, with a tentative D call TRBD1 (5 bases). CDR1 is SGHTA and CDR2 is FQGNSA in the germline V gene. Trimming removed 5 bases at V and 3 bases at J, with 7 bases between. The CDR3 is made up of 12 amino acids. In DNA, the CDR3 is TGTGCCAGCAGCAGGGACTACTATGGCTACACCTTC. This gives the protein CASSRDYYGYTF.

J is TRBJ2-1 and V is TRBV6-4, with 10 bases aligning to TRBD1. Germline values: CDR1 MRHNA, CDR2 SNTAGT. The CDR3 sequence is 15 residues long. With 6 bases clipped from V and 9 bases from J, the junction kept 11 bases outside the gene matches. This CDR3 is CASSPRRDRGSEQFF. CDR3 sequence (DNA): TGTGCCAGCAGCCCCAGACGGGACAGGGGTAGTGAGCAGTTCTTC.

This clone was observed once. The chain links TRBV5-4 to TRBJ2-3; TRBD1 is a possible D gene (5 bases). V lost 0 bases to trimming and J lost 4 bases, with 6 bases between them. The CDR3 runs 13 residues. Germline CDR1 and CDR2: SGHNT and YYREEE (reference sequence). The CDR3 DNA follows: TGTGCCAGCAGCTTGGAGACAGCAGATACGCAGTATTTT. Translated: CASSLETADTQYF.

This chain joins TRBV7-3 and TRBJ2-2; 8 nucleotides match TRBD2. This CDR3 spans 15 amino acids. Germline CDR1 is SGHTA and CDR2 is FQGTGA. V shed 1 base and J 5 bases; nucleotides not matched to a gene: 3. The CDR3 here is CASSLIAGGTGELFF. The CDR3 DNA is TGTGCCAGCAGCTTAATTGCGGGAGGAACCGGGGAGCTGTTTTTT.

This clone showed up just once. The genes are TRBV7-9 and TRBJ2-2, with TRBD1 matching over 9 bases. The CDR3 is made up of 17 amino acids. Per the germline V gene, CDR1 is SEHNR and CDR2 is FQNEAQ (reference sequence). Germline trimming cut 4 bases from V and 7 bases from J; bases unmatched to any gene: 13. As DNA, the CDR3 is TGTGCCAGCAGCTCCTCCGGGACAGGGAGTCGGAGCGGGGAGCTGTTTTTT. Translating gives CASSSSGTGSRSGELFF.

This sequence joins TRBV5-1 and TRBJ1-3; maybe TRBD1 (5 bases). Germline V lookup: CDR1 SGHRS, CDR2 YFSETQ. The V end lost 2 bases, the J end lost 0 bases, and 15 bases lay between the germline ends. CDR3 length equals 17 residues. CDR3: CASSFGGEFYSGNTIYF. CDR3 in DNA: TGCGCCAGCAGCTTCGGGGGGGAATTCTACTCTGGAAACACCATATATTTT. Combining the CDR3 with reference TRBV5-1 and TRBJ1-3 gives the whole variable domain KAGVTQTPRYLIKTRGQQVTLSCSPISGHRSVSWYQQTPGQGLQFLFEYFSETQRNKGNFPGRFSGRQFSNSRSEMNVSTLELGDSALYLCASSFGGEFYSGNTIYFGEGSWLTVV.

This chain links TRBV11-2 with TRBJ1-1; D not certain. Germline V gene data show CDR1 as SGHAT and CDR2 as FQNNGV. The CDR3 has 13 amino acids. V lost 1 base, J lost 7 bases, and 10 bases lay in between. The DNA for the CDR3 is TGTGCCAGCAGCTTAGCTCGGAGCGGTGAAGCTTTCTTT. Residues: CASSLARSGEAFF. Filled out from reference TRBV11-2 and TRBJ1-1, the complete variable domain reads EAGVAQSPRYKIIEKRQSVAFWCNPISGHATLYWYQQILGQGPKLLIQFQNNGVVDDSQLPKDRFSAERLKGVDSTLKIQPAKLEDSAVYLCASSLARSGEAFFGQGTRLTVV.

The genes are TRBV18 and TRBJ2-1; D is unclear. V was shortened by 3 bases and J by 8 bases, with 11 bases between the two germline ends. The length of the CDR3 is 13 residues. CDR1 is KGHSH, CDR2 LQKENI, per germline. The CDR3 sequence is CASSPDEVYEQFF. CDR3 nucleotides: TGTGCCAGCTCACCGGATGAGGTCTATGAGCAGTTCTTC.

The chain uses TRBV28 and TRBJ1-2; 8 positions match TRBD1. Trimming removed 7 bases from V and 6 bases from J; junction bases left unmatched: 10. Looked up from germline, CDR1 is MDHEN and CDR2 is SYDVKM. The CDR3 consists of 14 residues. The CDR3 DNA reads TGTGCCAGCATTGGGGCAGGGGGCCTGGATGGCTACACCTTC. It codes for CASIGAGGLDGYTF.

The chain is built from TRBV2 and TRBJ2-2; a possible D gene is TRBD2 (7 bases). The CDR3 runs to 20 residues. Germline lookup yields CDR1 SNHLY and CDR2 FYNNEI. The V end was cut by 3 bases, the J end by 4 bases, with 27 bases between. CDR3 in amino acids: CASSDHQPFGGPSGTGELFF. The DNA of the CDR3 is TGTGCCAGCAGTGACCATCAACCTTTCGGGGGGCCCAGTGGCACCGGGGAGCTGTTTTTT.

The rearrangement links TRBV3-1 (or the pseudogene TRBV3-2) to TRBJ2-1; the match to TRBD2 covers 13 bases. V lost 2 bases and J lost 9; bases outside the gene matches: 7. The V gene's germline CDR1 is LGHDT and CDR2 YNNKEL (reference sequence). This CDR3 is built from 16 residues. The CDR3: CASSQQTSGRFSEQFF. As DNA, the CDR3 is TGTGCCAGCAGCCAACAGACTAGCGGGAGGTTTAGTGAGCAGTTCTTC.

In DNA, the CDR3 is TGTGCCAGCTCGGGACAGGGGACCTACGAGCAGTACTTC. Residues: CASSGQGTYEQYF. The chain combines TRBV7-6 with TRBJ2-7; TRBD1 matches 10 bases. CDR1 and CDR2 (germline): SGHVS, FNYEAQ. The CDR3 is 13 amino acids. The V and J ends lost 8 bases and 2 bases, in that order; junction bases with no gene match: 3. The whole variable domain, remainder taken from reference TRBV7-6 and TRBJ2-7, is GAGVSQSPRYKVTKRGQDVALRCDPISGHVSLYWYRQALGQGPEFLTYFNYEAQQDKSGLPNDRFSAERPEGSISTLTIQRTEQRDSAMYRCASSGQGTYEQYFGPGTRLTVT.